This T cell receptor (beta chain) derives from a study of CD4 T cells in relation to SARS-CoV-2 and coronaviruses. Overall study context: TCR beta CDR3s were sequenced after approximately ten-day antigen culture of PBMCs. Crossreactive spike epitopes shared across donors were mapped to their HLA restriction. Notes on the study in general: This crossreactivity analysis covered spike protein alone, no other viral proteins.

Using immunoSEQ multiplex PCR, the repertoire was profiled, and TCRdb retains in-frame clones only, with some absent. The top ten clones hold around a fifth of a sample with tens of thousands of clones, just under 75% of them seen once. Trimming took 6 bases from V and 5 from J, leaving 13 bases between them. This CDR3 is 13 amino acids long. Germline CDR1 and CDR2: MGHDK and SYGVNS. Regarding this clone: The antigen remains unidentified.

Unexposed donor CD4+ T cells date from 2011-2018, before the COVID-19 pandemic. The cells were cultured for approximately 10 days before CD4+ T cells were isolated. Cultures received half-medium IL-2 refreshes on days 3 and 7. Input material: CD4+ T cells from PBMCs, cultured in vitro. This chain joins TRBV25-1 and TRBJ2-5, with a weak D call TRBD1 (7 bases). The receptor was derived from a human donor in good health. CDR3 amino acids: CASSQGGTETQYF. The CDR3 DNA follows: TGTGCCAGCAGCCAGGGGGGAACGGAGACCCAGTACTTC.